This TCR beta chain was captured in a study of low-dose radiotherapy and immunotherapy resistance in tumors. This clonotype occurred many times. The length of the CDR3 is 14 residues. The J segment lost 5 bases and the V segment lost 6 bases, leaving 6 bases of the junction unmatched. Germline V gene lookup returns CDR1 ENHRY and CDR2 SYGVKD. First-strand cDNA used TRAV- and TRBV-specific primers, covering alpha and beta chains. The PCR that amplified TCRs ran for 20 cycles, relying on a constant-region primer and a V-primer adapter. TCRdb used MiXCR to reprocess the reads, holding one entry per CDR3 protein. The table includes around 69,000 distinct CDR3 sequences, about a third detected once. Time point denoted: before trial treatment.

This material consisted of PBMCs, taken before treatment. The genes are TRBV10-3 and TRBJ2-5, with 10 bases identical to TRBD1. The origin of this receptor is a female donor with ovarian cancer. CDR3 DNA: TGTGCCATCAGGCCCGGGACAGGGGTCGAGACCCAGTACTTC. This sequence encodes CAIRPGTGVETQYF.